This TCR delta chain was observed in a study of Vδ1+ human thymocytes (dated by TCRdb to 2016 to 2018). A note on the overall study: As a data resource, the study described the mRNA-level TRG and TRD CDR3 repertoires of highly purified Vdelta1+ thymocytes obtained from young children. Earlier work had validated the multiplex-based CDR3 amplicon strategy against 5'RACE-based methods for generating CDR3 amplicons.

This clone was observed a few times. Its antigen is currently not known. The sample holds no much larger clone one base away, and base qualities are not on file. Study-wide conclusions, independent of this receptor: Although sort purity was high, 20% to 25% of thymic TRD sequences were Vdelta2 (with a few Vdelta3), in contrast to the peripheral blood Vdelta1+ controls. Many TRG clonotypes were found to be shared between donors (up to roughly 7x10^3), whereas TRD repertoires were found to be essentially private (max about 120 shared). Thymic TRG and TRD repertoires appeared highly polyclonal with Gaussian CDR3 length distributions, unlike oligoclonal peripheral blood repertoires. No clustering by age or sex was observed, so analyses did not stratify donors by these variables. The authors advised highly purified populations and single-cell validation, since unexpected Vdelta2 sequences could cause misinterpretation of bulk repertoire data.

RNA was extracted with the RNeasy mini kit and reverse transcribed using Superscript III. CDR3 amplicons were generated by multiplex PCR with pooled V-gene forward primers and a constant-region reverse primer carrying Illumina adaptor overhangs. After gel purification, the amplicons were indexed with Nextera index primers over approximately 8 extra PCR cycles and then purified using AMPure XP beads. Sequencing of libraries was performed on an Illumina MiSeq using paired-end 250 bp reads, dual indexing and a roughly 20% PhiX spike-in. The source study handled its data this way. FastQC was used to quality check the reads, while ea-utils fastq-join merged the TRG read pairs. IMGT/HighV-QUEST was used to annotate the sequences, only productive sequences with an unambiguous V-gene assignment were kept, and clonotypes were defined as sequences sharing an identical CDR3 sequence. Downstream analysis used VDJtools 1.1.1, tcR 2.2.3, Treemap and vegan Shannon diversity in R 3.4.4. TCRdb called clones afresh from the public reads with CATT; identical DNA rows were later merged. The V and J calls come from TCRdb's annotation, not from the publication. Here the sample has 45,000 to 75,000 delta-chain clones; roughly 15% occur a single time. The ten most abundant clones make up 0.39% of the sample.

Thymic samples were depleted of alphabeta T cells, then CD3+ TCRVdelta1+ TCRVdelta2- thymocytes were FACS-sorted. A purity of about 96% to 99.6% was achieved for sorted Vdelta1+ thymocytes. Thymic specimens were obtained from 8 paediatric patients, aged from roughly 5 days to 16 months, who were undergoing corrective cardiac surgery. Thymic tissue was dispersed and mononuclear cells isolated on a Histopaque-1077 density gradient. The staining antibodies were anti-TCRVdelta1 clone TS8.2, anti-TCRVdelta2 clone B6, anti-CD3 clone HIT3a and anti-TCRalphabeta clone IP26. Compared with germline, V lacks 2 bases and J lacks 2 bases; bases without a gene match: 12. According to the germline V gene, CDR1 reads TSWWSYY and CDR2 reads QGS. From its cysteine to its phenylalanine, the CDR3 spans 18 amino acids. The read is trimmed to its CDR3 DNA, 54 bases read in frame from base 1.

The chain is made from TRDV1 and TRDJ1; 9 middle bases align to TRDD3. This sequence was found in a girl under three years old who had congenital heart surgery. The sequenced sample consisted of Vdelta1+ gamma-delta thymocytes from the thymus. Explained via the paper, the cell subset or site label denotes: FACS-sorted CD3+ TCRalphabeta- TCRVdelta1+ TCRVdelta2- thymocytes. The DNA is TGTGCTCTTGGGGAATCCCCGGTACTGGGGGAAGAAACCGATAAACTCATCTTT. Its translation is CALGESPVLGEETDKLIF.